The 12 T cell receptor beta chains in this list originate from one sample, sequenced in a study of T cells in Graves' hyperthyroidism and ophthalmopathy. Researchers took RNA transcripts and amplified the TCR beta CDR3 regions from them. HTBI primers drove first-round RT-PCR of the TCR CDR3. TCRdb re-derived calls from the multiplex PCR reads in MiXCR, one entry per CDR3 protein. This sample has some 740,000 distinct CDR3 sequences, with around 15% found just once. Sequenced: blood. The receptors come from a woman between 18 and 29 years old with Graves' hyperthyroidism.

The J gene is TRBJ2-2, the V gene TRBV20-1; 7 bases match TRBD1. Germline CDR1 reads DFQATT; CDR2 reads SNEGSKA (reference sequence). This CDR3 spans 15 amino acids. The V segment lost 6 bases and the J segment 1 base; nucleotides outside the gene matches: 8. The CDR3: CSANDRVRNTGELFF. In DNA form, the CDR3 reads TGCAGTGCAAATGACAGGGTCCGGAACACCGGGGAGCTGTTTTTT.

This clonotype came up a few times. The rearrangement joins TRBV18 to TRBJ2-1, with 7 nucleotides matching TRBD2. Trimming removed 8 bases from V and 6 bases from J; junction bases left unmatched: 4. This CDR3 comprises 12 residues. CDR1 is KGHSH, CDR2 LQKENI, per germline. The chain's CDR3 is CASAGDSNEQFF. In DNA, the CDR3 is TGTGCCAGCGCGGGGGATTCCAATGAGCAGTTCTTC.

This clonotype occurred many times. This chain links TRBV11-2 with TRBJ2-2, with TRBD2 identical over 7 bases. The germline gives CDR1 SGHAT, CDR2 FQNNGV. The CDR3 runs to 17 residues. Germline trimming cut 5 bases from V and 0 bases from J; bases unmatched to any gene: 9. This chain's CDR3 is CASSPGGGGTNTGELFF. CDR3 coding DNA: TGTGCCAGCAGCCCTGGGGGGGGTGGGACGAACACCGGGGAGCTGTTTTTT. Full variable domain (remainder filled in from reference TRBV11-2 and TRBJ2-2): EAGVAQSPRYKIIEKRQSVAFWCNPISGHATLYWYQQILGQGPKLLIQFQNNGVVDDSQLPKDRFSAERLKGVDSTLKIQPAKLEDSAVYLCASSPGGGGTNTGELFFGEGSRLTVL.

This clonotype was counted many times. The genes are TRBV7-9 and TRBJ2-7, with D hard to call. The V end lost 3 bases, the J end lost 1 base, and 10 bases lay between the germline ends. The CDR3 is 14 amino acids. Germline CDR1 is SEHNR and CDR2 is FQNEAQ (reference sequence). CDR3 residues: CASSLKENSYEQYF. The CDR3, as DNA: TGTGCCAGCAGCTTGAAGGAGAATTCCTACGAGCAGTACTTC.

This clonotype came up many times. The J gene is TRBJ2-4, the V gene TRBV28, with D perhaps given as TRBD1 or TRBD2 (5 bases each). The germline gives CDR1 MDHEN, CDR2 SYDVKM. The CDR3 is 15 residues long. V lost 3 bases, J lost 5 bases, and 14 bases lay in between. The CDR3 protein is CASSFGPRDQNIQYF. The CDR3 bases are TGTGCCAGCAGTTTCGGGCCCAGGGACCAAAACATTCAGTACTTC.

This clonotype was detected many times. The gene calls are TRBV7-9 and TRBJ2-1; TRBD2 agrees at 9 bases. The ends lost 1 base at V and 9 bases at J; junction bases unmatched: 7. This CDR3 spans 15 amino acids. Germline CDR1 and CDR2: SEHNR and FQNEAQ (reference sequence). The CDR3 bases are TGTGCCAGCAGCTTAGGACTAGCGGTGGGTGGTGAGCAGTTCTTC. Translated, it gives CASSLGLAVGGEQFF.

Points on this clonotype: With a much larger clone just one base away, this may be a read error. V is TRBV7-6 and J is TRBJ2-7, with no clear D. Germline values: CDR1 SGHVS, CDR2 FNYEAQ. Trimming left V 7 bases short and J 6 bases short, with 13 bases between. The CDR3 sequence is 12 residues long. The chain's CDR3 is CASTPTWGEQYF. The CDR3 DNA follows: TGTGCCAGCACCCCAACCTGGGGCGAGCAGTACTTC.

This clonotype was counted only a few times. The chain links TRBV7-9 to TRBJ1-4; possible D gene TRBD1, 5 bases. The CDR3 contains 14 residues. Germline CDR1 reads SEHNR; CDR2 reads FQNEAQ (reference sequence). V was shortened by 3 bases and J by 8 bases, with 13 bases between the two germline ends. The DNA for the CDR3 is TGTGCCAGCAGCTTCCCCGGGACGGGGGAAAAACTGTTTTTT. Its protein product is CASSFPGTGEKLFF.

The chain couples TRBV9 to TRBJ1-2, with D maybe TRBD1 (5 bases). The CDR3 contains 15 residues. CDR1 SGDLS and CDR2 YYNGEE come from the germline V gene. Trimming removed 4 bases from V and 8 bases from J, with 21 bases in between. The DNA of the CDR3 is TGTGCCAGCAGCTCCCCGCGGGGGGACTCGCGAGGCTACACCTTC. Its translation: CASSSPRGDSRGYTF.

This clonotype has a count of ten or more. This chain connects TRBV7-8 to TRBJ2-4; TRBD2 agrees at 10 bases. Germline V gene lookup returns CDR1 SGHVS and CDR2 FQNEAQ. Trimming removed 2 bases from V and 5 bases from J; junction bases left unmatched: 6. The CDR3 is 16 amino acids. The CDR3 is CASSLRLAGVQNIQYF. The CDR3, as DNA: TGTGCCAGCAGCTTACGCCTAGCGGGAGTTCAAAACATTCAGTACTTC.

This clonotype was picked up a small number of times. The J gene is TRBJ1-1, the V gene TRBV29-1; D gene ambiguous. This CDR3 has 10 amino acids. In germline, CDR1 is SQVTM, CDR2 ANQGSEA. Trimming left V 6 bases short and J 0 bases short, with 2 bases between. The CDR3 nucleotides are TGCAGCGTGATGAACACTGAAGCTTTCTTT. Translating it yields CSVMNTEAFF.

The V and J genes are TRBV12-3 or TRBV12-4 and TRBJ1-2, with D possibly being TRBD1 (6 bases). V was cut by 6 bases and J by 7 bases, with 15 bases left in between. CDR3 length: 13 residues. CDR3 in DNA: TGTGCCAGCAGCCGGGACATGACGGCTGGCTACACCTTC. The encoded protein is CASSRDMTAGYTF.